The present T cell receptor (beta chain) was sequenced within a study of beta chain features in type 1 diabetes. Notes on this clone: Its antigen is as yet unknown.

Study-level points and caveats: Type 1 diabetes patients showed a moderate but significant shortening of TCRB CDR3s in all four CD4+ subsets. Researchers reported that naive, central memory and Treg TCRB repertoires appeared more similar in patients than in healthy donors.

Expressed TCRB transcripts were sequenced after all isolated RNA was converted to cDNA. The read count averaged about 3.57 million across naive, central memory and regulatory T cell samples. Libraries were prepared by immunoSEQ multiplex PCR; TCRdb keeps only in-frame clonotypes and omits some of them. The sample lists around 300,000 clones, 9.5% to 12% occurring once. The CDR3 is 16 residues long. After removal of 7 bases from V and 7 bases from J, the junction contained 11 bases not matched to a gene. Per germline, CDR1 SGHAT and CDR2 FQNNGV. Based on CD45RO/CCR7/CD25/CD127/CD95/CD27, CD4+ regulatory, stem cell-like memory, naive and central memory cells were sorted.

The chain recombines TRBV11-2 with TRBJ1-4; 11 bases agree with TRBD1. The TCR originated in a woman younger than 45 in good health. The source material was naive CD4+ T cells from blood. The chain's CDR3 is CASTQEGGTGGEKLFF. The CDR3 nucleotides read TGTGCCAGCACCCAGGAGGGTGGGACAGGGGGTGAAAAACTGTTTTTT.